This T cell receptor beta chain is drawn from a study of Tregs in tolerant kidney transplant recipients. Overall study context: Recipients received nonmyeloablative bone marrow transplants from related graft donors, with transient mixed chimerism. Study-level findings and limits: Biological reproducibility was not directly addressed, but technical replication error appeared minimal.

Measured with immunoSEQ multiplex PCR; TCRdb has only the in-frame clones, and not every one. The sample table includes 45,000 to 55,000 clones. Thawed PBMCs were FACS-sorted into unstimulated CD4+CD25+CD127- regulatory T cells, CD4+CD25- non-regulatory cells, CD4 and CD8 cells. The CDR3 contains 14 residues. V lost 4 bases and J lost 7, with 15 bases in between. CDR1 and CDR2 from the germline V gene are SGHRS and YFSETQ. Details on this clone: The antigen remains unidentified. The CDR3 end is not reached by the read, which stops 3 residues before it; the germline J gene fills it in.

The rearrangement links TRBV5-1 to TRBJ2-4; weak D call: TRBD2 (5 bases). The sequencing here drew on CD4+ T cells from blood, taken before the transplant. This clonotype was obtained from a human donor who received a combined kidney and bone marrow transplant. CDR3 in amino acids: CASSPSGSGNIQYF. CDR3 DNA, as far as it was read: TGCGCCAGCAGCCCTTCGGGGAGTGGCAACATT.